This TCR beta chain was documented in a study of blood T cells in healthy people across ages. Whole-study findings and limits: Both naive CD4+ cell counts and diversity were greater in long-lived donors than in aged donors.

PCR was performed a second time for roughly 7 to 12 cycles using a sample-barcoded 5' primer and a J-beta primer mix. TCRdb re-called the 5' RACE reads with MiXCR, one entry per CDR3 protein. The sample gives 500,000 to 650,000 distinct CDR3 sequences, about 26% of which show up once; approximately 3.5% is in the top ten. A minimum of 6.5 million PBMCs was isolated per sample. Trimming stripped 0 bases from V and 2 bases from J, with 10 bases between. This CDR3 comprises 15 residues. Per germline, CDR1 SGHRS and CDR2 YFSETQ. In its sample, this clonotype was seen a few times. Its antigen is undetermined. The sample was also reused in another study, on T cells of mothers and their children. That paper states: Addition of sample barcodes and 2-4 random nucleotides occurred through the M1S primer of the second PCR.

This chain connects TRBV5-1 to TRBJ2-3; D possibly corresponds to TRBD2 (5 bases). Sequencing used blood. The receptor was derived from a boy aged 2 to 10 in good health. This chain's CDR3 is CASSLEGGYTDTQYF. CDR3 sequence (DNA): TGCGCCAGCAGCTTGGAGGGCGGGTACACAGATACGCAGTATTTT.